Shown below are 4 T cell receptor beta chains from a single sample sequenced in a study of blood T cell repertoires in COVID-19 (dated by TCRdb to about 2020). The method behind the library was the immunoSEQ multiplex PCR assay. The table comes from immuneACCESS by way of TCRdb, which keeps in-frame sequences with V and J called. Part of the clones is missing from these tables; in studies checked, under half for an unresolved V gene and the rest for unknown reasons. The sample table holds 90,000 to 100,000 clones, of which 84% were seen once. Around 6.9% of the sample goes to the ten largest clones. The sample comprised peripheral blood. The receptors shown here come from a man aged 55 to 69 with acute or convalescent COVID-19.

This chain links TRBV2 with TRBJ2-7; the D gene is possibly TRBD2 (7 bases). CDR1 is SNHLY and CDR2 is FYNNEI in the germline V gene. The length of the CDR3 is 13 residues. The V gene lost 8 bases and the J gene lost 3 bases, with 14 bases spanning the gap. CDR3 sequence: CASQGGGLYEQYF. In DNA form, the CDR3 reads TGTGCCAGCCAAGGCGGGGGCCTCTACGAGCAGTACTTC.

This clone came up a few times. The chain employs TRBV6-4 and TRBJ1-6, with 7 bases identical to TRBD1. V shed 6 bases and J 10 bases; nucleotides not matched to a gene: 9. This CDR3 region has 14 residues. CDR1 is MRHNA, CDR2 SNTAGT, per germline. The CDR3 reads CASSADRAGSPLHF. CDR3 in DNA: TGTGCCAGCAGCGCCGACAGGGCAGGCTCACCCCTCCACTTT.

The V and J genes are TRBV19 and TRBJ1-5; D may be TRBD1 (6 bases). The germline V gene encodes CDR1 LNHDA and CDR2 SQIVND (reference sequence). The CDR3 is 15 residues long. V was trimmed by 5 bases and J by 3 bases, leaving 14 bases between them. The CDR3 is CASSPLDSDNQPQHF. CDR3 bases: TGTGCCAGTAGTCCACTGGACAGCGACAATCAGCCCCAGCATTTT.

The genes are TRBV21-1 and TRBJ2-7; the DNA was not compared with TRBD2, the D call given in the table. TRBV21-1 is a pseudogene locus. This CDR3 is 15 amino acids long. This CDR3 is CASSKVGGSPYEQYF. The CDR3, as DNA: TGTGCCAGCAGCAAAGTGGGGGGGTCGCCCTACGAGCAGTACTTC.